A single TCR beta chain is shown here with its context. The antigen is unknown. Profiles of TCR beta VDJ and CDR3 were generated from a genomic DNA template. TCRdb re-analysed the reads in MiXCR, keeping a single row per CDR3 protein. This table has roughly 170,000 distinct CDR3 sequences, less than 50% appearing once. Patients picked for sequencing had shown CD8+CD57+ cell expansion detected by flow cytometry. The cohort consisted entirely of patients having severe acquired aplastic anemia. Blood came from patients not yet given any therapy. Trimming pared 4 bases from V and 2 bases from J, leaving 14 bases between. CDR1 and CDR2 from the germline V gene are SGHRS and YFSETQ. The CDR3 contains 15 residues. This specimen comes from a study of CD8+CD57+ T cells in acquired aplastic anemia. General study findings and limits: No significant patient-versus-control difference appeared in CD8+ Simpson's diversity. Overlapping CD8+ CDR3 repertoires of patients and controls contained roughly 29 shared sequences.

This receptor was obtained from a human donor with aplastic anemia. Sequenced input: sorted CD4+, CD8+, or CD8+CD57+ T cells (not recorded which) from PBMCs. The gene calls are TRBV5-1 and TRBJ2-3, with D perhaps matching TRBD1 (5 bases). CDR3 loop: CASSKGRADTDTQYF. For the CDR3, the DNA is TGCGCCAGCAGCAAGGGCAGGGCCGACACAGATACGCAGTATTTT. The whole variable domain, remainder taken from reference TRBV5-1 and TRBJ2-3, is KAGVTQTPRYLIKTRGQQVTLSCSPISGHRSVSWYQQTPGQGLQFLFEYFSETQRNKGNFPGRFSGRQFSNSRSEMNVSTLELGDSALYLCASSKGRADTDTQYFGPGTRLTVL.